This TCR beta chain was profiled in a study of cytomegalovirus exposure and HLA in healthy donors. Whole-study findings and limits: An analysis was carried out at a later point. It showed that HLA-associated TCR beta chains were more clonally expanded than equally common non-associated chains. A later analysis reportedly found that, within productive TCRs, an Asian-associated ancestry cluster had fewer N-insertions than the mean observed across the 666 donors. Immune exposure data for these donors was limited to CMV serostatus. A previous analysis found most TCR beta V segments productive roughly 87% or roughly 30% of the time.

The V and J ends lost 4 bases and 3 bases respectively, with 16 bases between them. The germline V gene encodes CDR1 SGHNT and CDR2 YYREEE (reference sequence). CDR3 length: 16 amino acids. Details on this clone: Its antigen is unknown.

The PCR made use of 60 Vbeta and 13 Jbeta primers. Assay: immunoSEQ multiplex PCR; the TCRdb copy retains only in-frame clones and omits some. The sample holds some 140,000 clones, 65% to 80% seen once. The chain joins TRBV5-4 to TRBJ2-2; D is unclear. This TCR came from a male donor in good health and CMV-seropositive. The sample consisted of PBMCs. This CDR3 is CASSLSLGAYTGELFF. The CDR3 nucleotides are TGTGCCAGCAGCCTTTCCTTAGGAGCGTACACCGGGGAGCTGTTTTTT.